The 10 T cell receptor beta chains in this list originate from one sample, sequenced in a study of T cell responses to AZD1222 COVID-19 vaccine. TCRdb's copy holds only in-frame clones and misses some; the assay was immunoSEQ multiplex PCR. The sample has about 120,000 clones; 85% to 90% are singletons. The material was peripheral blood, obtained on day 0 of AZD1222 vaccination. The receptors here all came from an adult in good health.

This chain uses TRBV14 with TRBJ2-3, with a tentative D call TRBD2 (6 bases). This CDR3 has 15 amino acids. V was cut by 1 base and J by 3 bases, with 11 bases left in between. Germline V gene sequence: CDR1 SGHDN, CDR2 FVKESK. The DNA of the CDR3 is TGTGCCAGCAGCCAAGTCGGAGGGCCGACAGATACGCAGTATTTT. It translates to CASSQVGGPTDTQYF. The full variable domain, its missing parts supplied by reference TRBV14 and TRBJ2-3, is EAGVTQFPSHSVIEKGQTVTLRCDPISGHDNLYWYRRVMGKEIKFLLHFVKESKQDESGMPNNRFLAERTGGTYSTLKVQPAELEDSGVYFCASSQVGGPTDTQYFGPGTRLTVL.

This clone was seen a single time. The chain combines TRBV18 with TRBJ2-5, with TRBD1 as a possible D gene (5 bases). CDR3 length: 15 residues. Trimming shortened V by 6 bases and J by 2 bases, and 16 bases separated the two germline ends. From germline, CDR1 is KGHSH and CDR2 LQKENI. In DNA form, the CDR3 reads TGTGCCAGCTCGCCTCGATCAGGGCCGCAAGAGACCCAGTACTTC. Its protein is CASSPRSGPQETQYF.

This clone was observed once. The rearrangement links TRBV28 to TRBJ1-5; D remains unclear. CDR3 length: 15 residues. CDR1 is MDHEN and CDR2 is SYDVKM in the germline V gene. Deletions cut 10 bases from V and 0 bases from J, with 16 bases between. In nucleotides, the CDR3 is TGTGCCACCCTTTCCTATAGGAGTAGCAATCAGCCCCAGCATTTT. Residues: CATLSYRSSNQPQHF.

The rearrangement uses TRBV28 and TRBJ1-4, with TRBD1 matching over 7 bases. There are 12 residues in the CDR3. Germline V CDR1 and CDR2: MDHEN, SYDVKM. The CDR3 spells CASLDRVEKLFF. The CDR3 nucleotides are TGTGCTTCACTTGACAGGGTTGAAAAACTGTTTTTT.

The rearrangement links TRBV6-2 or TRBV6-3 to TRBJ2-7; weak D call: TRBD2 (5 bases). V was cut by 7 bases and J by 6 bases, with 19 bases left in between. The germline CDR1 and CDR2 sequences are MNHEY and SVGEGT. The CDR3 runs to 14 residues. The chain's CDR3 is CASTPRPGKGEQYF. The CDR3 DNA reads as TGTGCCAGCACCCCCCGTCCGGGGAAGGGCGAGCAGTACTTC.

V usage is TRBV7-2 and J usage is TRBJ1-1; D gene uncertain. This CDR3 region has 16 residues. Germline V CDR1 and CDR2: SGHTA, FQGNSA. V shed 2 bases and J shed 5 bases, with 18 bases lying between them. The CDR3 DNA follows: TGTGCCAGCAGCTTAACCTTTCGGGTCTGGGGTACTGAAGCTTTCTTT. Its protein is CASSLTFRVWGTEAFF.

The rearrangement uses TRBV14 and TRBJ1-4, with TRBD1 as a possible D gene (6 bases). Trimming pared 5 bases from V and 4 bases from J, leaving 8 bases between. CDR1 and CDR2 from the germline V gene are SGHDN and FVKESK. CDR3 length equals 13 residues. DNA for the CDR3: TGTGCCAGCAGCAGGACAGTTAATGAAAAACTGTTTTTT. It yields the protein CASSRTVNEKLFF.

This clone appeared a few times. The rearrangement links TRBV7-3 to TRBJ2-5; D possibly corresponds to TRBD1 (6 bases). Trimming left V 3 bases short and J 1 base short, with 12 bases between. Germline V gene data show CDR1 as SGHTA and CDR2 as FQGTGA. The CDR3 consists of 15 residues. The CDR3 DNA follows: TGTGCCAGCAGCTTGACCGGGACACCCCAAGAGACCCAGTACTTC. Residues: CASSLTGTPQETQYF.

The chain is built from TRBV15 and TRBJ2-7; the D is unclear. Germline CDR1 reads LNHNV; CDR2 reads YYDKDF (reference sequence). This CDR3 comprises 13 residues. V was trimmed by 3 bases and J by 0 bases, leaving 6 bases between them. As DNA, the CDR3 is TGTGCCACCAGCAGGGCCGCCTCCTACGAGCAGTACTTC. Residues: CATSRAASYEQYF.

This sequence joins TRBV5-1 and TRBJ2-3; 15 bases map to TRBD2. CDR3 length: 16 residues. The germline gives CDR1 SGHRS, CDR2 YFSETQ. J was trimmed by 6 bases and V by 3 bases; bases with no gene match: 5. Here the CDR3 reads CASSSGLAGGSDTQYF. CDR3 DNA: TGCGCCAGCAGCTCCGGACTAGCGGGAGGGTCGGATACGCAGTATTTT.